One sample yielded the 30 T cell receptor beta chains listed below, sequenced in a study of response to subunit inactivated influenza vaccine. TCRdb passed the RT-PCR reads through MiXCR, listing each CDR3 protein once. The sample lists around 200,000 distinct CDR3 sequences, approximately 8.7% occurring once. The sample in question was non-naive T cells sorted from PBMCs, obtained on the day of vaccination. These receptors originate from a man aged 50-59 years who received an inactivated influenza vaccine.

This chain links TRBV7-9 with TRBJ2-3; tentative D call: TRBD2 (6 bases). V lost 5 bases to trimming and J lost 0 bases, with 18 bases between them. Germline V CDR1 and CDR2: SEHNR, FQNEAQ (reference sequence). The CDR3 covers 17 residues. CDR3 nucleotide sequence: TGTGCCAGCAGCGCCCAACTAGTACTAGCTAGCACAGATACGCAGTATTTT. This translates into CASSAQLVLASTDTQYF.

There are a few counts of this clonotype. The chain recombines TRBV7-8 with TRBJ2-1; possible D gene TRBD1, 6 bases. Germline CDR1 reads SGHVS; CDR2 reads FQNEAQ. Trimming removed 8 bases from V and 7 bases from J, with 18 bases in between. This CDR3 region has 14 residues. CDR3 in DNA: TGTGCCAGCGGAAACAGGGCCTGGGGTAATGAGCAGTTCTTC. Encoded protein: CASGNRAWGNEQFF.

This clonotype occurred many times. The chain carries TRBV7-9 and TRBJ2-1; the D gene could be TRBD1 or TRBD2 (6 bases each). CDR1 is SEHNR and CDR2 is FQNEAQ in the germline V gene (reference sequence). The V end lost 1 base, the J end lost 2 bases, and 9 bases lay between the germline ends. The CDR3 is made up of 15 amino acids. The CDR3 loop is CASSLVGGAYNEQFF. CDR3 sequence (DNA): TGTGCCAGCAGCTTAGTCGGGGGCGCCTACAATGAGCAGTTCTTC.

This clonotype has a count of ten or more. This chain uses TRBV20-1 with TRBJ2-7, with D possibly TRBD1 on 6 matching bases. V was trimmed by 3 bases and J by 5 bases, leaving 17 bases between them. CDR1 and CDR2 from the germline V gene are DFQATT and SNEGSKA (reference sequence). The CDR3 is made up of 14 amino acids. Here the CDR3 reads CSARDLGGRDEQYF. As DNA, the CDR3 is TGCAGTGCTAGGGATCTAGGGGGACGAGACGAGCAGTACTTC.

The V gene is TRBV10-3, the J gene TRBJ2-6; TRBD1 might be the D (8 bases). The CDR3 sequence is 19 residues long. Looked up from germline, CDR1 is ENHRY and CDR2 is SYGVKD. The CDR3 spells CTFSSDHRGGGSGANVLTF. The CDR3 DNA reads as TGTACCTTCAGTAGCGATCACAGGGGGGGAGGCTCTGGGGCCAACGTCCTGACTTTC.

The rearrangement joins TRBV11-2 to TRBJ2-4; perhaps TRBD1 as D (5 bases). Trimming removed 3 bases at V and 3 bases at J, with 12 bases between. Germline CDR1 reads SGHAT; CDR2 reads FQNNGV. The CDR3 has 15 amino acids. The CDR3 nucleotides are TGTGCCAGCAGCTTTGCAGGGTTGGACAAAAACATTCAGTACTTC. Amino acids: CASSFAGLDKNIQYF.

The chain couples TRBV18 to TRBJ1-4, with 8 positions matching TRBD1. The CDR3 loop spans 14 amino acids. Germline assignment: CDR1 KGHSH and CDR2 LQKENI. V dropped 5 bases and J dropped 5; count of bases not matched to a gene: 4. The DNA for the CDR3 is TGTGCCAGCTCAAGGACAGGGCCAAATGAAAAACTGTTTTTT. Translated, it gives CASSRTGPNEKLFF.

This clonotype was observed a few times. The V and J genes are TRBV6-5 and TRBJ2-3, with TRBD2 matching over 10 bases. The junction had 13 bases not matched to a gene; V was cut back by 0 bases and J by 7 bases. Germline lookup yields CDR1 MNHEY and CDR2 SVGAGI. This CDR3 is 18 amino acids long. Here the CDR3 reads CASSYSPAGTSEGNTQYF. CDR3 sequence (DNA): TGTGCCAGCAGTTACTCCCCCGCCGGGACTAGCGAGGGGAATACGCAGTATTTT.

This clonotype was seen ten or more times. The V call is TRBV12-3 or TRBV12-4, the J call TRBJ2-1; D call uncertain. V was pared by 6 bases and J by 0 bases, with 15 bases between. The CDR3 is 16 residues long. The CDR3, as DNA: TGTGCCAGCAGGGGTACAAGAGCGAGCTCCTACAATGAGCAGTTCTTC. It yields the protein CASRGTRASSYNEQFF.

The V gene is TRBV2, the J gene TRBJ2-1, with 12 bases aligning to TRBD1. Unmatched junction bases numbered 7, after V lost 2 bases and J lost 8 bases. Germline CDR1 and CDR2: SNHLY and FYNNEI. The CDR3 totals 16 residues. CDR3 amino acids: CASSERRDRGRYEQFF. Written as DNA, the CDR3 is TGTGCCAGCAGTGAAAGGCGGGACAGGGGGCGTTATGAGCAGTTCTTC.

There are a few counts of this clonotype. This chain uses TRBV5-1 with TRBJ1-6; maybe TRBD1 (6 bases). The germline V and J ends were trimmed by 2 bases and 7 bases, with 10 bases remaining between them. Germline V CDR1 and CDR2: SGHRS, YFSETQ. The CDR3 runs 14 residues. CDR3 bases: TGCGCCAGCAGCTTACCCAGGGGCAATTCACCCCTCCACTTT. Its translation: CASSLPRGNSPLHF.

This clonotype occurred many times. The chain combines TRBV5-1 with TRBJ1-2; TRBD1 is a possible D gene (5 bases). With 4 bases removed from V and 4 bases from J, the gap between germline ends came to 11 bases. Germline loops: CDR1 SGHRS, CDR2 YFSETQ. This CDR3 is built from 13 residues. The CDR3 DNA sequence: TGCGCCAGCAGCCAGGGACGCCTCTATGGCTACACCTTC. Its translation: CASSQGRLYGYTF.

The CDR3 is CATSDPPGAVAYNEQFF. The CDR3 DNA sequence: TGTGCCACCAGTGACCCCCCGGGAGCGGTGGCCTACAATGAGCAGTTCTTC. V usage is TRBV24-1 and J usage is TRBJ2-1, with D tentatively TRBD2 (6 bases). Germline assignment: CDR1 KGHDR and CDR2 SFDVKD. The CDR3 sequence is 17 residues long. The V gene lost 4 bases and the J gene lost 2 bases, with 17 bases spanning the gap.

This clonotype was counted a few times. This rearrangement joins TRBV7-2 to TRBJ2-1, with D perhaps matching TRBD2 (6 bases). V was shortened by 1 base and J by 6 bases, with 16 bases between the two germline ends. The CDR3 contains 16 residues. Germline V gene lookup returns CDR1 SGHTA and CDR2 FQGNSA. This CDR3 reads CASSLVGGGYRNEQFF. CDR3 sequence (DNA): TGTGCCAGCAGCTTAGTGGGTGGGGGGTACCGCAATGAGCAGTTCTTC.

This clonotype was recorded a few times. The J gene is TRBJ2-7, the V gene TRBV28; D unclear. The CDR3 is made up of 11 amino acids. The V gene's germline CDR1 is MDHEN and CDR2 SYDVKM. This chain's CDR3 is CGAGDSYEQYF. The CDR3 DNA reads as TGTGGCGCAGGAGATAGCTACGAGCAGTACTTC.

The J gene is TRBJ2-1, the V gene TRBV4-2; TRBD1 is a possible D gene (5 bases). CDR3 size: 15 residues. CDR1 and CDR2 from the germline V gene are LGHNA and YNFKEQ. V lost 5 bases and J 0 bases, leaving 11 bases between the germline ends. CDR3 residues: CASSSTGSSYNEQFF. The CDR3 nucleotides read TGTGCCAGCAGCTCCACAGGTAGCTCCTACAATGAGCAGTTCTTC.

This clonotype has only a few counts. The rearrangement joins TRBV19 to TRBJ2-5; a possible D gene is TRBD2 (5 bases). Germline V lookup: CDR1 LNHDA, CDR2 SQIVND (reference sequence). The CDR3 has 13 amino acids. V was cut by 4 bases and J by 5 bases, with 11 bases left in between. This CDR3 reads CASSRERRETQYF. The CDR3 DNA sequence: TGTGCCAGTAGTAGGGAGCGGCGGGAGACCCAGTACTTC.

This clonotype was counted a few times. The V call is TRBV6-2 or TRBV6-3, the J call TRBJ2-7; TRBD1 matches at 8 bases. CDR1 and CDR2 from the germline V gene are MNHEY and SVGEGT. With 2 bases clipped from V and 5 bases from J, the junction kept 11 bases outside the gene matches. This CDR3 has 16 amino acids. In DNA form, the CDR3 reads TGTGCCAGCAGTTACCCACCGGACAGGGAGGACAACGAGCAGTACTTC. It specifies CASSYPPDREDNEQYF.

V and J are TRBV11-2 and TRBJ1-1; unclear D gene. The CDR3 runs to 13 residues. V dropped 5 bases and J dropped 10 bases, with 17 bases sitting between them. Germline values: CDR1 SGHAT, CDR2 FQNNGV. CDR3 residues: CASSLTRSSVAFF. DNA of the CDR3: TGTGCCAGCAGCCTTACACGGTCCTCCGTAGCTTTCTTT. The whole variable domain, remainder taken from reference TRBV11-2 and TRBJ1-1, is EAGVAQSPRYKIIEKRQSVAFWCNPISGHATLYWYQQILGQGPKLLIQFQNNGVVDDSQLPKDRFSAERLKGVDSTLKIQPAKLEDSAVYLCASSLTRSSVAFFGQGTRLTVV.

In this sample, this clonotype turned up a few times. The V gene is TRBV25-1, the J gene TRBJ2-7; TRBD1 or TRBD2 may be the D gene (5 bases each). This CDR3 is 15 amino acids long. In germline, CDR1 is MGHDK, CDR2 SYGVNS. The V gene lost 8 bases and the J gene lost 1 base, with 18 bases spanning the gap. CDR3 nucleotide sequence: TGTGCCAGCGGGGGTATGGCAAGCCATTCCTACGAGCAGTACTTC. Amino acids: CASGGMASHSYEQYF.

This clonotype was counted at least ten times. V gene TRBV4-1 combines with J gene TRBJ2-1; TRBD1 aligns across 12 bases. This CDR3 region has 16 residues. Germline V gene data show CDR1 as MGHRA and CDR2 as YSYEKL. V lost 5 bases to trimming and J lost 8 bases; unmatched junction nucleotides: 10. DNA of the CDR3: TGCGCCAGCAGCGGAAAGACCGGGACAGGGGGCCATGAGCAGTTCTTC. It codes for CASSGKTGTGGHEQFF.

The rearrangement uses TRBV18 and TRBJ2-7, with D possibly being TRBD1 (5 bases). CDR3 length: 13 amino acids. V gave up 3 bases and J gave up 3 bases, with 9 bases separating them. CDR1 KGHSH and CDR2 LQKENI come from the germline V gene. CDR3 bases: TGTGCCAGCTCACCGTGGGGCTACTACGAGCAGTACTTC. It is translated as CASSPWGYYEQYF.

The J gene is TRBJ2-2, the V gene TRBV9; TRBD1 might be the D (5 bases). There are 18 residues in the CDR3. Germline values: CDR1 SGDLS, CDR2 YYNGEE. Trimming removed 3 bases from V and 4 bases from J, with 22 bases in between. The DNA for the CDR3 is TGTGCCAGCAGCGGGGGTCGACAGAGTTATTTCTCCACCGGGGAGCTGTTTTTT. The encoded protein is CASSGGRQSYFSTGELFF.

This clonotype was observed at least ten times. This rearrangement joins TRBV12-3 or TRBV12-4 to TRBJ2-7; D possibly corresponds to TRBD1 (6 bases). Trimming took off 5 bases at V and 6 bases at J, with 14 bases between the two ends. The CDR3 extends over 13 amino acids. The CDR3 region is CASSPGDTLEQYF. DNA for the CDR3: TGTGCCAGCAGTCCAGGGGACACGCTCGAGCAGTACTTC.

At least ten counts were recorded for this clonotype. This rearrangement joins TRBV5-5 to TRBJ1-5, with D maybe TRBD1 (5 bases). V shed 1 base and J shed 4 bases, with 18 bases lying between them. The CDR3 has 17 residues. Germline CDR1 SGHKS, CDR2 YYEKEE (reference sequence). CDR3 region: CASSLNPGTGGNQPQHF. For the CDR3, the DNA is TGTGCCAGCAGCTTGAATCCCGGGACCGGAGGGAATCAGCCCCAGCATTTT.

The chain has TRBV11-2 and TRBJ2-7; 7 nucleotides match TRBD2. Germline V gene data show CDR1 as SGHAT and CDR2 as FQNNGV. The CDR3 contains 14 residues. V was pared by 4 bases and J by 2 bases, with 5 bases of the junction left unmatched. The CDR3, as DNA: TGTGCCAGCAGCTGGGAGCGGGGTACCTACGAGCAGTACTTC. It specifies CASSWERGTYEQYF.

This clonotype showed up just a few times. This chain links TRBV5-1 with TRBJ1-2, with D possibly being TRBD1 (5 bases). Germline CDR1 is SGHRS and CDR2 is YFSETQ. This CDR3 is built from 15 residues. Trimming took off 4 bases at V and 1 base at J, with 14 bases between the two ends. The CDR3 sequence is CASSHAGGVNYGYTF. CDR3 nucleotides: TGCGCCAGCAGCCACGCTGGGGGGGTTAACTATGGCTACACCTTC.

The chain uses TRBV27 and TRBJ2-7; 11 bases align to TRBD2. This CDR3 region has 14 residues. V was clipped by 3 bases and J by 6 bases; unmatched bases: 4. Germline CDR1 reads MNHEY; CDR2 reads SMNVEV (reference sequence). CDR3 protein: CASSFGLAGGEQYF. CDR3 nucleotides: TGTGCCAGCAGTTTCGGCCTAGCGGGAGGCGAGCAGTACTTC.

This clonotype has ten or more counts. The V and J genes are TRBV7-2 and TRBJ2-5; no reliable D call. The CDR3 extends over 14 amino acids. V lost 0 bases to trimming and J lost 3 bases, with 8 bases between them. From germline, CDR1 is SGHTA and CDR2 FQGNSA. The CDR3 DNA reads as TGTGCCAGCAGCTTAGCGGCGAGGAAAGAGACCCAGTACTTC. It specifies CASSLAARKETQYF.

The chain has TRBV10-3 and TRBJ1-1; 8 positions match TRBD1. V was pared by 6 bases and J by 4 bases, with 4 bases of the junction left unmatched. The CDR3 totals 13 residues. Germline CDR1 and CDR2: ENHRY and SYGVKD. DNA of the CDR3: TGTGCCATCAGGGGACAGGATGGCACTGAAGCTTTCTTT. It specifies CAIRGQDGTEAFF.